The source of this T cell receptor beta chain is a study of T cell responses to AZD1222 COVID-19 vaccine. The study's findings and limits: Epitopes outside B.1.351 and B.1.1.7 mutated regions reportedly drew nearly half of spike TCRs. Repertoires were sampled only after the peak T cell response. With dominance at 160-218 and 743-854, vaccine-associated CD4 TCRs spanned spike. Donors in the cohort were predominantly white British and more often female, and clonal diversity was possibly underestimated.

Germline V gene data show CDR1 as GTSNPN and CDR2 as SVGIG (reference sequence). Trimming removed 3 bases from V and 8 bases from J, with 13 bases in between. The CDR3 is 12 amino acids. TCRdb's copy holds only in-frame clones and misses some; the assay was immunoSEQ multiplex PCR. The sample has more than 85,000 clones, about 90% seen once; the top ten hold roughly 7.6%. Notes on this clone: The antigen is not known.

The starting material was peripheral blood, obtained on day 0 of AZD1222 vaccination. The chain joins TRBV30 to TRBJ1-2, with unresolved D. This receptor was obtained from an adult in good health. The DNA of the CDR3 is TGTGCCTGGAGCGCCAGTGTGAGAGGCTACACCTTC. Its translation is CAWSASVRGYTF. The complete variable domain, with remaining parts taken from reference TRBV30 and TRBJ1-2, reads SQTIHQWPATLVQPVGSPLSLECTVEGTSNPNLYWYRQAAGRGLQLLFYSVGIGQISSEVPQNLSASRPQDRQFILSSKKLLLSDSGFYLCAWSASVRGYTFGSGTRLTVV.